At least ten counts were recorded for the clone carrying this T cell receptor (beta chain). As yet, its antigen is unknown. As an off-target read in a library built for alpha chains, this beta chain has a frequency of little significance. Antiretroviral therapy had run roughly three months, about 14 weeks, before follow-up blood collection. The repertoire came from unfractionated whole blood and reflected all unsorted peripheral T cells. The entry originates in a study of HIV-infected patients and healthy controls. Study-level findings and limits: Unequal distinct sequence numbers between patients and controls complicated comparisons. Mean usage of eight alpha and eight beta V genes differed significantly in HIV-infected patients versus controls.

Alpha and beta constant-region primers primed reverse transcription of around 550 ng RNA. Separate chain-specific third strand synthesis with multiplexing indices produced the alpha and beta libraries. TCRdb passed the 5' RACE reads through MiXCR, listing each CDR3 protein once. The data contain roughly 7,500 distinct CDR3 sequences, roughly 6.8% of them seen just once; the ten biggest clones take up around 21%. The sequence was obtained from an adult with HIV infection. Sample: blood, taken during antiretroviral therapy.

In DNA form, the CDR3 reads TGCAGCGTTGAGGATGGGGGACGCGAGCAGTACTTC. Its protein product is CSVEDGGREQYF. The chain has TRBV29-1 and TRBJ2-7; D tentatively fits TRBD1 or TRBD2 (5 bases each). V was clipped by 3 bases and J by 6 bases, with 12 bases between them. Germline CDR1 and CDR2: SQVTM and ANQGSEA. The CDR3 covers 12 residues.